Each of the 19 T cell receptor beta chains below was sequenced from the same sample in a study of blood T cell repertoires in COVID-19. Repertoires were generated with immunoSEQ multiplex PCR, while TCRdb's copy carries only in-frame clones and drops some. The sample lists about 78,000 clones, around 80% occurring once. The sequencing sample was made of peripheral blood. Receptor source: a man in his 60s with active or convalescent COVID-19.

The chain recombines TRBV19 with TRBJ1-5; D ambiguous. Between the trimmed V and J ends, which lost 7 bases and 9 bases, there was a span of 10 bases. The CDR3 is 11 amino acids. Germline loops: CDR1 LNHDA, CDR2 SQIVND (reference sequence). CDR3 region: CASTLSGPQHF. The CDR3 DNA follows: TGTGCCAGTACGCTGTCGGGGCCCCAGCATTTT.

The J gene is TRBJ1-2, the V gene TRBV30; tentatively, D is TRBD1 (5 bases). From germline, CDR1 is GTSNPN and CDR2 SVGIG (reference sequence). Trimming took 3 bases from V and 4 from J, leaving 12 bases between them. The CDR3 has 13 amino acids. This chain's CDR3 is CAWRSGVVYGYTF. For the CDR3, the DNA is TGTGCCTGGAGATCGGGGGTAGTCTATGGCTACACCTTC.

The chain joins TRBV4-3 to TRBJ2-3; perhaps TRBD2 as D (5 bases). This CDR3 spans 15 amino acids. Trimming removed 1 base at V and 2 bases at J, with 10 bases between. CDR1 is LGHNA and CDR2 is YSLEER in the germline V gene. The CDR3 nucleotides are TGCGCCAGCAGCCAAGTGGGCGGGCTCACAGATACGCAGTATTTT. Protein sequence: CASSQVGGLTDTQYF.

The chain combines TRBV6-1 with TRBJ1-6; no definite D call. Germline loops: CDR1 MNHNS, CDR2 SASEGT. The CDR3 is 15 residues long. Trimming took off 2 bases at V and 6 bases at J, with 11 bases between the two ends. The CDR3 coding sequence is TGTGCCAGCAGTGAAAGCGGGAAAATTAATTCACCCCTCCACTTT. It specifies CASSESGKINSPLHF.

V is TRBV27 and J is TRBJ1-2, with TRBD1 as a possible D gene (5 bases). This CDR3 contains 14 residues. V lost 3 bases and J 5 bases, leaving 13 bases between the germline ends. Germline V gene sequence: CDR1 MNHEY, CDR2 SMNVEV (reference sequence). CDR3 in DNA: TGTGCCAGCAGTTTGGGGCAGTCTACGTATGGCTACACCTTC. Translating it yields CASSLGQSTYGYTF.

This clone was seen a single time. The V gene is TRBV11-2, the J gene TRBJ1-2; TRBD1 might be the D (6 bases). Deletions cut 4 bases from V and 4 bases from J, with 10 bases between. CDR1 is SGHAT and CDR2 is FQNNGV in the germline V gene. The CDR3 runs 13 residues. CDR3 region: CASSSTGIYGYTF. The CDR3 nucleotides read TGTGCCAGCAGCTCCACAGGGATCTATGGCTACACCTTC.

J is TRBJ2-5 and V is TRBV10-3; D perhaps matches TRBD2 (7 bases). The CDR3 runs 16 residues. Trimming stripped 6 bases from V and 0 bases from J, with 17 bases between. CDR1 is ENHRY and CDR2 is SYGVKD in the germline V gene. CDR3 in DNA: TGTGCCATCAGGCCAACGGGGGGCGGGTACCAAGAGACCCAGTACTTC. Translated: CAIRPTGGGYQETQYF.

This clone was seen a few times. The chain employs TRBV6-5 and TRBJ2-7, with D maybe TRBD2 (5 bases). Trimming shortened V by 8 bases and J by 0 bases, and 8 bases separated the two germline ends. Germline V lookup: CDR1 MNHEY, CDR2 SVGAGI. The CDR3 extends over 12 amino acids. CDR3 in amino acids: CASGLNSYEQYF. The DNA of the CDR3 is TGTGCCAGCGGACTGAACTCCTACGAGCAGTACTTC.

The chain combines TRBV25-1 with TRBJ2-7; the D gene is possibly TRBD1 (6 bases). The V and J ends lost 3 bases and 4 bases respectively, with 10 bases between them. The CDR3 is made up of 13 amino acids. The germline CDR1 and CDR2 sequences are MGHDK and SYGVNS. The CDR3 loop is CASSETGPYEQYF. The CDR3 nucleotides read TGTGCCAGCAGTGAGACAGGACCTTACGAGCAGTACTTC.

This chain connects TRBV20-1 to TRBJ1-2; D not certain. This CDR3 comprises 13 residues. CDR1 and CDR2 (germline): DFQATT, SNEGSKA (reference sequence). V lost 3 bases and J 2 bases, leaving 10 bases between the germline ends. This CDR3 reads CSASDRLNYGYTF. CDR3 nucleotide sequence: TGCAGTGCTAGTGATCGCCTAAACTATGGCTACACCTTC.

In this sample, this clone turned up once. The chain carries TRBV28 and TRBJ1-1, with 9 nucleotides matching TRBD1. The germline CDR1 and CDR2 sequences are MDHEN and SYDVKM. V lost 2 bases, J lost 11 bases, and 6 bases stayed unmatched. The CDR3 loop spans 13 amino acids. The CDR3 DNA sequence: TGTGCCAGCAGTTTACGGGCTGACAGGGGGGCTTTCTTT. Protein: CASSLRADRGAFF.

The rearrangement uses TRBV24-1 and TRBJ1-2; D not resolved. V was shortened by 4 bases and J by 2 bases, with 10 bases between the two germline ends. Germline lookup yields CDR1 KGHDR and CDR2 SFDVKD. The CDR3 has 14 amino acids. CDR3 amino acids: CATSDSTENYGYTF. DNA of the CDR3: TGTGCCACCAGTGACTCCACAGAGAACTATGGCTACACCTTC.

This clone was seen once. The chain has TRBV19 and TRBJ1-2; no reliable D call. Germline lookup yields CDR1 LNHDA and CDR2 SQIVND (reference sequence). Trimming pared 1 base from V and 3 bases from J, leaving 3 bases between. This CDR3 region has 12 residues. This CDR3 reads CASSIVDYGYTF. Written as DNA, the CDR3 is TGTGCCAGTAGTATAGTAGACTATGGCTACACCTTC.

The gene calls are TRBV4-3 and TRBJ2-7; TRBD2 might be the D (5 bases). The CDR3 contains 14 residues. CDR1 LGHNA and CDR2 YSLEER come from the germline V gene. Trimming removed 0 bases from V and 5 bases from J, with 11 bases in between. The DNA for the CDR3 is TGCGCCAGCAGCCAAGATGGAGGCACAGACGAGCAGTACTTC. Its protein product is CASSQDGGTDEQYF.

The chain employs TRBV7-6 and TRBJ1-1, with TRBD1 matching over 7 bases. The CDR3 loop spans 11 amino acids. With V trimmed by 5 bases and J by 7 bases, 1 base remained unmatched. Germline lookup yields CDR1 SGHVS and CDR2 FNYEAQ. CDR3 nucleotide sequence: TGTGCCAGCAGCCGGACAGGTGAAGCTTTCTTT. Protein: CASSRTGEAFF.

The chain employs TRBV24-1 and TRBJ2-2; D is perhaps TRBD1 (5 bases). Germline V gene lookup returns CDR1 KGHDR and CDR2 SFDVKD. The CDR3 is 14 amino acids. Between the trimmed V and J ends, which lost 6 bases and 2 bases, there was a span of 9 bases. This CDR3 reads CATSPDINTGELFF. CDR3 sequence (DNA): TGTGCCACCAGTCCGGACATTAACACCGGGGAGCTGTTTTTT.

The V call is TRBV7-2, the J call TRBJ2-1; D possibly corresponds to TRBD1 (6 bases). This CDR3 spans 15 amino acids. CDR1 SGHTA and CDR2 FQGNSA come from the germline V gene. V was pared by 2 bases and J by 0 bases, with 8 bases between. CDR3 protein: CASSLTGHSYNEQFF. The CDR3 DNA follows: TGTGCCAGCAGCTTAACGGGACACTCCTACAATGAGCAGTTCTTC.

This clone was observed once. V gene TRBV5-1 combines with J gene TRBJ1-2, with D maybe TRBD1 (5 bases). The CDR3 spans 13 residues. V dropped 4 bases and J dropped 5 bases, with 12 bases sitting between them. Germline values: CDR1 SGHRS, CDR2 YFSETQ. This chain's CDR3 is CASSPGHGYGYTF. DNA of the CDR3: TGCGCCAGCAGCCCCGGACACGGGTATGGCTACACCTTC.

This clone appeared a single time. The rearrangement links TRBV7-9 to TRBJ1-5; D gene unclear. This CDR3 has 16 amino acids. CDR1 is SEHNR, CDR2 FQNEAQ, per germline (reference sequence). V lost 0 bases and J lost 6, with 15 bases in between. The CDR3 protein is CASSLATGEGPQPQHF. In nucleotides, the CDR3 is TGTGCCAGCAGCTTAGCTACCGGGGAGGGCCCTCAGCCCCAGCATTTT.